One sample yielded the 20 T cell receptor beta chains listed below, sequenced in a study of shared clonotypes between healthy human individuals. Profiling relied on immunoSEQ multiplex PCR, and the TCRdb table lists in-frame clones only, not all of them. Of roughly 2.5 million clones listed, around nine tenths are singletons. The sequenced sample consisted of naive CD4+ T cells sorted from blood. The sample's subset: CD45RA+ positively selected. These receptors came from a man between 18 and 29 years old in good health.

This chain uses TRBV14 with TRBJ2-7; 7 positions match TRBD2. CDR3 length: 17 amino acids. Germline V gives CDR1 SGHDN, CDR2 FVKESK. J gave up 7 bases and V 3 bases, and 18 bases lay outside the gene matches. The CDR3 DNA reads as TGTGCCAGCAGCCATAGGATGGGGGGGTCCTTCCTTCGAGAGCAGTACTTC. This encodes CASSHRMGGSFLREQYF.

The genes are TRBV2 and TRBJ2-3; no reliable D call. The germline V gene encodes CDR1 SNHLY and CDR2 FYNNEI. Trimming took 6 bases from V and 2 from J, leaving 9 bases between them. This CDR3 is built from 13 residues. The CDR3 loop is CASSPRITDTQYF. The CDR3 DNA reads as TGTGCCAGCAGCCCCCGGATCACAGATACGCAGTATTTT.

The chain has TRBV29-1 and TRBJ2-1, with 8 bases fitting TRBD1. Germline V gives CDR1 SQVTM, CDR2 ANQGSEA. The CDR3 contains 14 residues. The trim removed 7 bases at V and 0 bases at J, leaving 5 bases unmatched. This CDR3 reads CSASDRASYNEQFF. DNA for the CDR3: TGCAGCGCTTCGGACAGGGCCTCCTACAATGAGCAGTTCTTC.

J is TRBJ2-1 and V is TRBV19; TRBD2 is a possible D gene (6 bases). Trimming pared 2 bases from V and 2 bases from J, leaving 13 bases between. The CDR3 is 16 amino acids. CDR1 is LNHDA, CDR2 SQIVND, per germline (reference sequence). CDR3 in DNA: TGTGCCAGTAGTATAACAGTAGCGGAAGCCTACAATGAGCAGTTCTTC. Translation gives CASSITVAEAYNEQFF.

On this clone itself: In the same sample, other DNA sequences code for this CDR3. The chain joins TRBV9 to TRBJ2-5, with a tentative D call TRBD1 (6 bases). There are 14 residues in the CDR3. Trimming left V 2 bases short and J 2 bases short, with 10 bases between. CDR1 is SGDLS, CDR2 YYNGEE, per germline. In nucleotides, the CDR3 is TGTGCCAGCAGCGTCGGGACAATTCAAGAGACCCAGTACTTC. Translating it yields CASSVGTIQETQYF.

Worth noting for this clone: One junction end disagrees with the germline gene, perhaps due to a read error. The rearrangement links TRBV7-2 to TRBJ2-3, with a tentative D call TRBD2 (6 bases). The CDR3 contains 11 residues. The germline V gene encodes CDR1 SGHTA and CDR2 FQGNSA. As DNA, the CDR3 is TGTGCCAGCAGCTTGGGGGACTCCAGGGATTTT. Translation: CASSLGDSRDF.

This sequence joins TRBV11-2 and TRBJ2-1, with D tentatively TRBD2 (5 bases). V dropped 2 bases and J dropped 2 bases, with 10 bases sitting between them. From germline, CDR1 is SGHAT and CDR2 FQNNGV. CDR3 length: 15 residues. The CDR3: CASSLSGKTYNEQFF. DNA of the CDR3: TGTGCCAGCAGCTTATCGGGAAAGACCTACAATGAGCAGTTCTTC.

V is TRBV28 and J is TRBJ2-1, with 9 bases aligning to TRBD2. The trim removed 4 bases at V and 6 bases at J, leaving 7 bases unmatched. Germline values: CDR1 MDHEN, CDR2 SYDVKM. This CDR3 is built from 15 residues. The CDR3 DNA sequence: TGTGCCAGCAGTTCGTGGCAGCGGGGGGTCAATGAGCAGTTCTTC. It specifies CASSSWQRGVNEQFF.

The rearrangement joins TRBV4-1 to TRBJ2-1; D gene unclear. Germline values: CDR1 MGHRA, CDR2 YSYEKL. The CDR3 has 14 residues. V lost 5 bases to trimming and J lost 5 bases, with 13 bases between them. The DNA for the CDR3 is TGCGCCAGCAGCGGAAGCGCGCCCAACAATGAGCAGTTCTTC. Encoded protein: CASSGSAPNNEQFF.

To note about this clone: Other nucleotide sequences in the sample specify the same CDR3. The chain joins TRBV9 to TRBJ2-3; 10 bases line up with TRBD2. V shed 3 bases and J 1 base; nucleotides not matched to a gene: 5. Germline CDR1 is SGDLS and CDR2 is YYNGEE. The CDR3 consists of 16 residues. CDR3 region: CASSGRLAGGTDTQYF. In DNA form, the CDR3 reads TGTGCCAGCAGCGGCAGACTAGCGGGCGGCACAGATACGCAGTATTTT.

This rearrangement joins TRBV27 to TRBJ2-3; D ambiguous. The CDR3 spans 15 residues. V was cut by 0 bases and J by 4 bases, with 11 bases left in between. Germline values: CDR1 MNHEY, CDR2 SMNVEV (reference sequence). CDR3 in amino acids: CASSLSYIEADTQYF. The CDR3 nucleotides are TGTGCCAGCAGTTTATCGTACATAGAAGCAGATACGCAGTATTTT.

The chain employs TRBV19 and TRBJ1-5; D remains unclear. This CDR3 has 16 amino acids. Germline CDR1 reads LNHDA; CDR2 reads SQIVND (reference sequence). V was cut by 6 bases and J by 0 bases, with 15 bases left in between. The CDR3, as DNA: TGTGCCAGTAGCAACGTCGGAGCCCTTAGCAATCAGCCCCAGCATTTT. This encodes CASSNVGALSNQPQHF.

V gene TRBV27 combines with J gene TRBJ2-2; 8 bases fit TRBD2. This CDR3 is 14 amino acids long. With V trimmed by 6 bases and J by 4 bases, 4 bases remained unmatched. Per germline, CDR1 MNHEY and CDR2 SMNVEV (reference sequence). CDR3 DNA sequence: TGTGCCAGCAGGGCTCGGGGGGGCACCGGGGAGCTGTTTTTT. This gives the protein CASRARGGTGELFF.

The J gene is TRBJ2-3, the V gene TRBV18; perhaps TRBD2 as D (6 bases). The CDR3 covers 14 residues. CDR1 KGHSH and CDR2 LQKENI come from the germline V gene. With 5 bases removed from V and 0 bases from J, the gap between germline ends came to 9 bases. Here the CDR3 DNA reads TGTGCCAGCTCAGAACTAGCTAGCACAGATACGCAGTATTTT. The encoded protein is CASSELASTDTQYF. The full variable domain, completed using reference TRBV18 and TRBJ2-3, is NAGVMQNPRHLVRRRGQEARLRCSPMKGHSHVYWYRQLPEEGLKFMVYLQKENIIDESGMPKERFSAEFPKEGPSILRIQQVVRGDSAAYFCASSELASTDTQYFGPGTRLTVL.

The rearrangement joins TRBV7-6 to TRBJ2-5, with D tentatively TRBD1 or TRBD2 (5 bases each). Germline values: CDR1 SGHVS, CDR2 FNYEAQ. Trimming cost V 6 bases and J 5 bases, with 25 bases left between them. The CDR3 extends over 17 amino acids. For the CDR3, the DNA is TGTGCCAGCAGTCGCGGGCAGGGTAGAAGGGCGGGCGAGACCCAGTACTTC. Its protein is CASSRGQGRRAGETQYF.

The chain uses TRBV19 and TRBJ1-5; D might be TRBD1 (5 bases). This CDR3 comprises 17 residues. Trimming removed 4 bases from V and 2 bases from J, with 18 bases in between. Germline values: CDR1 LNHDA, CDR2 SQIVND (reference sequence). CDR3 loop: CASSTNGSPGRNQPQHF. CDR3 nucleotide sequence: TGTGCCAGTAGTACCAACGGATCCCCGGGGCGCAATCAGCCCCAGCATTTT.

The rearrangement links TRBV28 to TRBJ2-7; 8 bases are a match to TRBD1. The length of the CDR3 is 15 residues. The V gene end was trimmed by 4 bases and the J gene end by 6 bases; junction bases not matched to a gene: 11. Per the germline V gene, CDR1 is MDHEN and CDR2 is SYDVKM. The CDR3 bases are TGTGCCAGCAGTTCCCTGGGGCAGGGGGCTGGCGAGCAGTACTTC. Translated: CASSSLGQGAGEQYF.

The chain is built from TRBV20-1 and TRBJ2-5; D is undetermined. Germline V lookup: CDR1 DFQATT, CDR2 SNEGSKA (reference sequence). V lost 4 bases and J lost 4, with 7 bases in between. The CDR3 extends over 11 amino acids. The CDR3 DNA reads TGCAGTGCTAATAGCATAGAGACCCAGTACTTC. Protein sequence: CSANSIETQYF.

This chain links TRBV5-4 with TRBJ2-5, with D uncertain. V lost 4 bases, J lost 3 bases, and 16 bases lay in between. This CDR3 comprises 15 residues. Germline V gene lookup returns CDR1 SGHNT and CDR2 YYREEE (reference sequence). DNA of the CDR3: TGTGCCAGCAGCAGGGCTCTGGTATCTGAAGAGACCCAGTACTTC. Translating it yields CASSRALVSEETQYF. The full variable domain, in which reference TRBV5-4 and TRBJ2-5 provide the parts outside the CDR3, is ETGVTQSPTHLIKTRGQQVTLRCSSQSGHNTVSWYQQALGQGPQFIFQYYREEENGRGNFPPRFSGLQFPNYSSELNVNALELDDSALYLCASSRALVSEETQYFGPGTRLLVL.

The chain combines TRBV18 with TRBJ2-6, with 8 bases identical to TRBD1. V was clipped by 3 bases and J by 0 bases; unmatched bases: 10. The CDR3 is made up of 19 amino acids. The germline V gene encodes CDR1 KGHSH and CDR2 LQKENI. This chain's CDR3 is CASSPFSGTGLSGANVLTF. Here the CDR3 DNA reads TGTGCCAGCTCACCCTTCTCCGGGACAGGACTCTCTGGGGCCAACGTCCTGACTTTC.